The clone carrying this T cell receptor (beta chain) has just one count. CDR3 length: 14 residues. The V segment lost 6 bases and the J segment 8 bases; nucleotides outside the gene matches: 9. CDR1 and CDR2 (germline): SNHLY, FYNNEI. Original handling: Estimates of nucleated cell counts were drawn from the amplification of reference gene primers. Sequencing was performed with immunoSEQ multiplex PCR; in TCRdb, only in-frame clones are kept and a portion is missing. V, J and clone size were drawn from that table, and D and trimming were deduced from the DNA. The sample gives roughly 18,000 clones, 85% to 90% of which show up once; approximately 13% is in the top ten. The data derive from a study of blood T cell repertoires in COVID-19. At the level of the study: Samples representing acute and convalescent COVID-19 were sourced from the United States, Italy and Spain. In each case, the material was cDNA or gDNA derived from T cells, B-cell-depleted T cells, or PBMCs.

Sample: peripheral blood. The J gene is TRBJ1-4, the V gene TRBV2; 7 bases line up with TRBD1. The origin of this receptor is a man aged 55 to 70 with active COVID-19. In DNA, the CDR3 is TGTGCCAGCAGCGTCACAGGGGCAGGGGAAAAACTGTTTTTT. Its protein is CASSVTGAGEKLFF.